This TCR beta chain was identified in a study of OX40 agonist ivuxolimab in advanced cancers. Repertoires were generated with immunoSEQ multiplex PCR, while TCRdb's copy carries only in-frame clones and drops some. The data show 70,000 or so clones, around 91% seen once. This CDR3 has 13 amino acids. The germline gives CDR1 MGHDK, CDR2 SYGVNS. V was clipped by 2 bases and J by 4 bases, with 8 bases between them. This sequence joins TRBV25-1 and TRBJ1-1; D is uncertain. The source of this sequence is an adult with an advanced solid tumor such as melanoma, head and neck, liver or kidney cancer. This specimen consisted of CD4+ or CD8+ T cells sorted from blood, obtained in a trial of the OX40 agonist ivuxolimab. The CDR3 DNA reads TGTGCCAGCAGTGAACTTTTCGGCACTGAAGCTTTCTTT. Translated: CASSELFGTEAFF.